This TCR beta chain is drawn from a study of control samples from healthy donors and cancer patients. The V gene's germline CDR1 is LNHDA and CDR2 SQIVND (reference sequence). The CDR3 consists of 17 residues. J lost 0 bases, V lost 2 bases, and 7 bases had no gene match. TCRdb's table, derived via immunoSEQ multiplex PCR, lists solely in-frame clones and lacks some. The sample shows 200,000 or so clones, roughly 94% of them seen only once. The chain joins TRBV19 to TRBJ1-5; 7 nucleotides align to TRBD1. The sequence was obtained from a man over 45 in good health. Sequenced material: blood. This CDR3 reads CASSIRPTGYSNQPQHF. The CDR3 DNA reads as TGTGCCAGTAGTATACGACCGACAGGGTATAGCAATCAGCCCCAGCATTTT.